This TCR beta chain came from a study of shared clonotypes between healthy human individuals. A CD45RA-negative memory subset and a CD45RA+ naive subset were separated from the CD4+ cells. This CDR3 is built from 16 residues. V shed 1 base and J 3 bases; nucleotides not matched to a gene: 6. Per germline, CDR1 SEHNR and CDR2 FQNEAQ (reference sequence). Several immunoSEQ plates held equal portions of the genomic DNA taken from each subset. Authors' data handling: Quality scores were absent from the junction-only immunoSEQ sequences, so filtering differed. TCRdb's table, derived via immunoSEQ multiplex PCR, lists solely in-frame clones and lacks some. That table is the source of V, J and clone size, and D and trimming were worked out from the DNA. The repertoire holds about 1.5 million clones, 95% to 99% seen once, with roughly 0.4% in the top ten.

Sequencing input: naive CD4+ T cells sorted from blood. Subset of the sample: CD45RA+ positively selected. The chain carries TRBV7-9 and TRBJ2-1; 7 bases are shared with TRBD2. The TCR was taken from a man aged 25 to 45 in good health. In DNA form, the CDR3 reads TGTGCCAGCAGCTTAGTCCTAGCGGAAATCTACAATGAGCAGTTCTTC. This codes for CASSLVLAEIYNEQFF.